This is a list of T cell receptor beta chains from one sample in a study of Graves' ophthalmopathy and Graves' hyperthyroidism. TCRdb fed the multiplex PCR reads into MiXCR, producing one record per CDR3 protein. The repertoire holds over 40,000 distinct CDR3 sequences, with 50% as singletons. Sequencing input: peripheral blood. The receptors originated from an adult man with Graves' ophthalmopathy. The CDR3 runs from the conserved cysteine through the conserved F or W. Fields, in order: clone size, D gene, J gene, V gene, CDR3 protein, CDR3 DNA. The D gene is left open where the match is weak. Not every row has a clone size; where given, it reads once, few, many or a size class.

size: -
D: -
J: TRBJ2-3
V: TRBV2
CDR3: CASRRGLSTDTQYF
DNA: TGTGCCAGCAGGCGGGGCCTGAGCACAGATACGCAGTACTTT

size: many
D: TRBD1
J: TRBJ1-1
V: TRBV30
CDR3: CAWSRDRGAEAFF
DNA: TGTGCCTGGAGTCGGGACAGGGGCGCTGAAGCTTTCTTT

size: many
D: TRBD1
J: TRBJ1-5
V: TRBV5-8
CDR3: CASSKDRAQPQHF
DNA: TGTGCCAGCAGCAAGGACAGGGCTCAGCCCCAGCATTTT

size: -
D: -
J: TRBJ2-7
V: TRBV2
CDR3: CASSELWVGEQYF
DNA: TGTGCCAGCAGTGAATTATGGGTGGGCGAGCAGTACTTC

size: many
D: -
J: TRBJ2-7
V: TRBV5-4
CDR3: CASSLVGQGSLYEQYF
DNA: TGTGCCAGCAGCTTGGTCGGTCAGGGCAGTCTCTACGAGCAGTACTTC

size: -
D: -
J: TRBJ2-5
V: TRBV12-5
CDR3: CASGLERETQYF
DNA: TGTGCTAGTGGTCTTGAACGGGAGACCCAGTACTTC

size: -
D: TRBD2
J: TRBJ2-1
V: TRBV20-1
CDR3: CSARDLSAGGPGNEQFF
DNA: TGCAGTGCTAGAGATCTGTCAGCGGGAGGGCCGGGCAATGAGCAGTTCTTC

size: -
D: -
J: TRBJ2-1
V: TRBV24-1
CDR3: CATSEPGSNEQFF
DNA: TGTGCCACCAGTGAGCCGGGGAGCAATGAGCAGTTCTTC

size: few
D: -
J: TRBJ1-3
V: TRBV19
CDR3: CASSIGRVGASGNTIYF
DNA: TGTGCCAGTAGTATAGGTCGAGTAGGCGCTTCTGGAAACACCATATATTTT

size: once
D: -
J: TRBJ2-2
V: TRBV20-1
CDR3: CSASPSGYVEELFF
DNA: TGCAGTGCTAGTCCCAGCGGTTACGTGGAGGAGCTGTTTTTT

size: many
D: -
J: TRBJ1-1
V: TRBV7-9
CDR3: CASSPSGSRTLTTEAFF
DNA: TGTGCCAGCAGCCCCTCCGGTAGCCGGACACTAACGACTGAAGCTTTCTTT

size: -
D: TRBD1
J: TRBJ1-5
V: TRBV20-1
CDR3: CSTRTGGNQPQHF
DNA: TGCAGCACCCGGACAGGGGGCAATCAGCCCCAGCATTTT

size: few
D: -
J: TRBJ2-7
V: TRBV20-1
CDR3: CSAREEDSLQSSYEQYF
DNA: TGCAGTGCTAGAGAAGAGGACAGCTTGCAGAGCTCCTACGAGCAGTACTTC

size: many
D: -
J: TRBJ2-3
V: TRBV6-1
CDR3: CASSEVATDTQYF
DNA: TGTGCCAGCAGTGAAGTGGCCACAGATACGCAGTATTTT

size: -
D: TRBD1
J: TRBJ2-1
V: TRBV5-6
CDR3: CASSFLRGRWDEQFF
DNA: TGTGCCAGCAGCTTTCTCAGGGGGCGCTGGGATGAGCAGTTCTTC

size: -
D: -
J: TRBJ1-1
V: TRBV2
CDR3: CASREDKPEAFF
DNA: TGTGCCAGCAGAGAGGACAAACCTGAGGCTTTCTTT

size: -
D: TRBD2
J: TRBJ2-1
V: TRBV15
CDR3: CATSREGLAAYYNEQFF
DNA: TGTGCCACCAGCAGAGAGGGACTAGCGGCTTACTACAATGAGCAGTTCTTC

size: -
D: -
J: TRBJ1-4
V: TRBV9
CDR3: CASREGRSGSTKLFF
DNA: TGTGCCAGCAGGGAGGGTCGGTCAGGGAGTACGAAACTGTTTTTT

size: -
D: -
J: TRBJ1-5
V: TRBV2
CDR3: CASSDMFQPQHF
DNA: TGTGCCAGCAGTGATATGTTCCAGCCCCAGCATTTT

size: many
D: TRBD1
J: TRBJ2-1
V: TRBV2
CDR3: CASSSRQGVVEQFF
DNA: TGTGCCAGCAGTTCTCGACAGGGGGTGGTTGAGCAGTTCTTC

size: many
D: -
J: TRBJ2-1
V: TRBV20-1
CDR3: CSARGATTYNEQFF
DNA: TGCAGTGCCCGGGGGGCTACAACTTACAATGAGCAGTTCTTC

size: many
D: TRBD1
J: TRBJ2-3
V: TRBV4-1
CDR3: CASSGLGQGTDTQYF
DNA: TGCGCCAGCAGCGGCCTGGGACAGGGCACAGATACGCAGTATTTT

size: few
D: -
J: TRBJ2-2
V: TRBV27
CDR3: CASSETGSGELFF
DNA: TGTGCCAGCAGTGAGACCGGGTCCGGGGAGCTGTTTTTT

size: -
D: -
J: TRBJ2-3
V: TRBV4-2
CDR3: CASLEGGDTQYF
DNA: TGTGCCAGCCTGGAAGGGGGGGATACGCAGTATTTT

size: few
D: TRBD1
J: TRBJ1-2
V: TRBV10-3
CDR3: CAISPDRGHGYTF
DNA: TGTGCCATCAGTCCAGACAGGGGCCATGGCTACACCTTC

size: -
D: -
J: TRBJ2-1
V: TRBV2
CDR3: CASSDQLAHYNEQFF
DNA: TGTGCCAGCAGTGATCAGTTAGCCCACTACAATGAGCAGTTCTTC

size: -
D: -
J: TRBJ2-1
V: TRBV2
CDR3: CATGANLFF
DNA: TGTGCCACAGGGGCCAATCTGTTCTTC